The entry below describes one T cell receptor (beta chain). The target antigen is unknown. These data are taken from a study of CD4 T cells in relation to SARS-CoV-2 and coronaviruses. Study-level information: ViraFEST: roughly 9-day antigen culture of PBMCs, then TCR beta CDR3 sequencing. Points from the study as a whole: The cross-reactivity analysis covered only spike protein, not other viral proteins.

V was cut by 4 bases and J by 3 bases, with 16 bases left in between. Germline V gene data show CDR1 as SGDLS and CDR2 as YYNGEE. The CDR3 is made up of 15 amino acids. The protocol was immunoSEQ multiplex PCR, while the TCRdb copy is restricted to in-frame clones and leaves out a portion. The table records roughly 10,000 clones, 65% to 75% of them present only once. Before the COVID-19 pandemic, during about 2011-2019, CD4+ T cells were taken from unexposed donors. Isolation of CD4+ T cells took place after about 9 days in culture. Fresh IL-2 medium replaced half the medium on days 3 and 7. The specimen was CD4+ T cells from PBMCs, cultured in vitro. This chain links TRBV9 with TRBJ1-1; TRBD1 is a possible D gene (5 bases). This TCR derives from a human donor in good health. The CDR3 region is CASSLQGRWDTEAFF. The CDR3 DNA is TGTGCCAGCAGCCTCCAGGGTAGGTGGGACACTGAAGCTTTCTTT.